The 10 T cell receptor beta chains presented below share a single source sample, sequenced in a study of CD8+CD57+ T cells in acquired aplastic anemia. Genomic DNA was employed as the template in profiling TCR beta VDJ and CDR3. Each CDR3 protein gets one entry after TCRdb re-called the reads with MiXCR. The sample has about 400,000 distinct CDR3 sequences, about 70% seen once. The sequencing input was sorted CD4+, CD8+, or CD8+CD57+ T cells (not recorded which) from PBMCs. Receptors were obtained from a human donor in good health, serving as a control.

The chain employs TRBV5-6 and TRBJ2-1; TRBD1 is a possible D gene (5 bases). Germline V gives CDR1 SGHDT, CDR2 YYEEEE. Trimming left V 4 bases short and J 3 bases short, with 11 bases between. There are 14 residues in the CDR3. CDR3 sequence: CASSPTDYYNEQFF. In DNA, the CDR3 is TGTGCCAGCAGCCCGACAGATTACTACAATGAGCAGTTCTTC. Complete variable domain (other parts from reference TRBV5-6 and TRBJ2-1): DAGVTQSPTHLIKTRGQQVTLRCSPKSGHDTVSWYQQALGQGPQFIFQYYEEEERQRGNFPDRFSGHQFPNYSSELNVNALLLGDSALYLCASSPTDYYNEQFFGPGTRLTVL.

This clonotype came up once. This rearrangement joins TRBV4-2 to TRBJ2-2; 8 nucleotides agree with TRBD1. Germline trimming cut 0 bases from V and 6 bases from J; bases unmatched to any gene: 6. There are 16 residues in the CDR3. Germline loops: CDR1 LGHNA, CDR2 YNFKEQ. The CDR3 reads CASSQEAGTGSGELFF. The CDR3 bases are TGTGCCAGCAGCCAAGAAGCCGGGACAGGATCCGGGGAGCTGTTTTTT.

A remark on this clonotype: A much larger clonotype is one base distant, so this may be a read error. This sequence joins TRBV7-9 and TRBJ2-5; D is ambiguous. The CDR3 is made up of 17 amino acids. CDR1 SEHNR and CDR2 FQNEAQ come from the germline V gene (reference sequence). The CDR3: CAGSLIWTEMGQETQYF. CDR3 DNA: TGTGCCGGCAGTCTTATTTGGACCGAAATGGGCCAAGAGACCCAGTACTTC.

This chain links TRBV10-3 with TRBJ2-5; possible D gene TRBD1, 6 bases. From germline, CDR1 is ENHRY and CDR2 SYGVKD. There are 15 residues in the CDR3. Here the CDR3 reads CASSLGGGGKETQYF. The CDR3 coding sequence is TGTGCTAGCAGTTTAGGTGGGGGCGGAAAAGAGACCCAGTACTTC.

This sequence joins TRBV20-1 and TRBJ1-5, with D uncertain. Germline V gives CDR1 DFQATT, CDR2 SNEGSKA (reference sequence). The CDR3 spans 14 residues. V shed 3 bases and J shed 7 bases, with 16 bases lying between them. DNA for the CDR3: TGCAGTGCTAGTCATGGGGTAAAGGACCAGCCCCAGCATTTT. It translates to CSASHGVKDQPQHF.

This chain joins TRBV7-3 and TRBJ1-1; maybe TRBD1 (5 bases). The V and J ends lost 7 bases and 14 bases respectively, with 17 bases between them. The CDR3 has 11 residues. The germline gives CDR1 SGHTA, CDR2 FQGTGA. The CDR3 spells CASTATASRFF. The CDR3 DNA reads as TGTGCCAGCACGGCGACAGCAAGTCGGTTCTTT.

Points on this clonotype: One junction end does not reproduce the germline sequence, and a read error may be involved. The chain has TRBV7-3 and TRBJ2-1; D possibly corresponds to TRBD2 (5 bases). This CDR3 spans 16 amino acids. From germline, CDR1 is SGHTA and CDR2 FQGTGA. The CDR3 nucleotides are TGTGCCAGCAGCTTAAGGGAGCGACTGCAGCACAATCAGCAGTTCTTC. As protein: CASSLRERLQHNQQFF.

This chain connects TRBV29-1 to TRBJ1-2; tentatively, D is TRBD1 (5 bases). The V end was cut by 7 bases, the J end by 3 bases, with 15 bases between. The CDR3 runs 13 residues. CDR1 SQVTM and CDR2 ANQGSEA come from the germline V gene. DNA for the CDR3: TGCAGCGGGCGACAGAGTCTCGACTATGGCTACACCTTC. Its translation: CSGRQSLDYGYTF. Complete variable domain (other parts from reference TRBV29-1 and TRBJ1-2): SAVISQKPSRDICQRGTSLTIQCQVDSQVTMMFWYRQQPGQSLTLIATANQGSEATYESGFVIDKFPISRPNLTFSTLTVSNMSPEDSSIYLCSGRQSLDYGYTFGSGTRLTVV.

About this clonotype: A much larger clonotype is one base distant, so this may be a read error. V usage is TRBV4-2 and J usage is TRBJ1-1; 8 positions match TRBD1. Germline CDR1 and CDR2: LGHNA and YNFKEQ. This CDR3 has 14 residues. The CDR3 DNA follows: TGTGCCAGCAGCCAGGGTGACAGGGGATCTGAAGCTCTCTTT. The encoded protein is CASSQGDRGSEALF.

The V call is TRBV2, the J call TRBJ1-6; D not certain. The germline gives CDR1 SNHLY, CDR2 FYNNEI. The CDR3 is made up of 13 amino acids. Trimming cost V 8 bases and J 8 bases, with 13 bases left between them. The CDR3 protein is CASAVDSYSPLHF. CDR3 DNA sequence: TGTGCCAGCGCGGTAGACTCCTATTCACCCCTCCACTTT.